Below are 28 T cell receptor beta chains sequenced from a single sample in a study of blood T cell repertoires in COVID-19 (dated by TCRdb to 2020 to 2022). Receptors were amplified or captured by the immunoSEQ multiplex PCR assay. What TCRdb holds here is the immuneACCESS table cut down to in-frame rearrangements. Part of the clones is not present; checked against another copy, under half of the missing clones reflect an unresolved V gene, and the others are unexplained. The sample data list 330,000 or so clones, and 70% to 90% of these were observed just once. The top ten clonotypes cover roughly 2% of the sample. Sequenced: PBMCs or T cells enriched from blood (not recorded which). The origin of the receptors is a man aged 40-49 years in a cohort exposed to, infected with or recovered from COVID-19 (not recorded which).

V usage is TRBV5-1 and J usage is TRBJ2-3, with a tentative D call TRBD2 (5 bases). The germline V gene encodes CDR1 SGHRS and CDR2 YFSETQ. CDR3 length: 15 amino acids. V was clipped by 3 bases and J by 3 bases, with 14 bases between them. The CDR3 protein is CASSYRGGATDTQYF. CDR3 nucleotides: TGCGCCAGCAGCTACCGAGGAGGAGCGACAGATACGCAGTATTTT.

The chain couples TRBV2 to TRBJ1-6; TRBD1 agrees at 8 bases. CDR1 SNHLY and CDR2 FYNNEI come from the germline V gene. Trimming cost V 6 bases and J 8 bases; bases outside gene matches: 9. This CDR3 spans 15 amino acids. The CDR3 is CASSATGVLYSPLHF. DNA of the CDR3: TGTGCCAGCAGCGCGACAGGGGTTTTGTATTCACCCCTCCACTTT.

The CDR3 nucleotides are TGTGCCAGCAGCCAGGCGGTAGCGGCGACGGGAGGGCCGGGGGTCGAGCAGTACTTC. Its translation is CASSQAVAATGGPGVEQYF. The chain links TRBV3-1 (or the pseudogene TRBV3-2) to TRBJ2-7; TRBD2 agrees at 8 bases. This CDR3 region has 19 residues. The germline V gene encodes CDR1 LGHDT and CDR2 YNNKEL (reference sequence). Trimming at V came to 3 bases and at J to 6 bases, leaving 22 bases not matched to a gene.

The CDR3 is CARSLSGTGSYNEQFF. The CDR3 DNA reads as TGTGCCAGAAGCCTTAGCGGGACGGGTTCCTACAATGAGCAGTTCTTC. The chain links TRBV5-3 to TRBJ2-1, with TRBD2 matching 8 bases. TRBV5-3 is an open reading frame whose function is uncertain. The CDR3 covers 16 residues. Trimming removed 4 bases from V and 1 base from J; junction bases left unmatched: 7.

For the CDR3, the DNA is TGTGCCAGCAGCCCAACAGGTTCCCTAGGGGATACGCAGTATTTT. The encoded protein is CASSPTGSLGDTQYF. V gene TRBV5-4 combines with J gene TRBJ2-3; the D gene is possibly TRBD1 (5 bases). CDR1 is SGHNT, CDR2 YYREEE, per germline (reference sequence). The CDR3 totals 15 residues. The germline V and J ends were trimmed by 4 bases and 6 bases, with 18 bases remaining between them. Supplemented by reference TRBV5-4 and TRBJ2-3, the full variable domain reads ETGVTQSPTHLIKTRGQQVTLRCSSQSGHNTVSWYQQALGQGPQFIFQYYREEENGRGNFPPRFSGLQFPNYSSELNVNALELDDSALYLCASSPTGSLGDTQYFGPGTRLTVL.

This chain joins TRBV5-6 and TRBJ2-5; no clear D gene. Germline V CDR1 and CDR2: SGHDT, YYEEEE. The germline V and J ends were trimmed by 5 bases and 3 bases, with 14 bases remaining between them. This CDR3 comprises 14 residues. The CDR3: CASRQSPIEETQYF. CDR3 in DNA: TGTGCCAGCAGACAGAGCCCCATAGAAGAGACCCAGTACTTC.

This clone was found once. The J gene is TRBJ1-1, the V gene TRBV27, with D perhaps matching TRBD1 (6 bases). The CDR3 is made up of 14 amino acids. Per germline, CDR1 MNHEY and CDR2 SMNVEV (reference sequence). The ends were cut back, 6 bases at V and 5 bases at J, with 16 bases in the middle. CDR3 nucleotides: TGTGCCAGCAGACGCAGAGGGGGGGGTACTGAAGCTTTCTTT. This gives the protein CASRRRGGGTEAFF.

This clone has only one observation. CDR3: CASSEGTSGSAGELFF. The CDR3 DNA reads as TGTGCCAGCAGTGAAGGAACTAGCGGGAGTGCCGGGGAGCTGTTTTTT. The chain couples TRBV6-4 to TRBJ2-2; 11 bases fit TRBD2. Germline values: CDR1 MRHNA, CDR2 SNTAGT. J was trimmed by 6 bases and V by 3 bases; bases with no gene match: 6. The CDR3 spans 16 residues.

This clone was counted once. This chain links TRBV10-3 with TRBJ2-2; TRBD2 matches at 12 bases. There are 15 residues in the CDR3. The ends lost 4 bases at V and 6 bases at J; junction bases unmatched: 3. Looked up from germline, CDR1 is ENHRY and CDR2 is SYGVKD. The CDR3 spells CAISGLAGVSGELFF. CDR3 DNA: TGTGCCATCAGTGGACTAGCGGGAGTTTCCGGGGAGCTGTTTTTT.

The J gene is TRBJ1-1, the V gene TRBV27; TRBD1 is a possible D gene (6 bases). Trimming took off 6 bases at V and 1 base at J, with 15 bases between the two ends. CDR1 and CDR2 from the germline V gene are MNHEY and SMNVEV (reference sequence). This CDR3 is built from 15 residues. The CDR3 nucleotides are TGTGCCAGCAGACCACCCGGGACATCGAACACTGAAGCTTTCTTT. This sequence encodes CASRPPGTSNTEAFF.

The rearrangement links TRBV10-3 to TRBJ2-5, with D perhaps matching TRBD2 (5 bases). The V end lost 2 bases, the J end lost 3 bases, and 16 bases lay between the germline ends. The CDR3 covers 16 residues. Germline CDR1 reads ENHRY; CDR2 reads SYGVKD. CDR3 DNA sequence: TGTGCCATCAGTGAGGCGGGCACTACTCAAAAAGAGACCCAGTACTTC. Its translation is CAISEAGTTQKETQYF.

V and J are TRBV10-3 and TRBJ1-1; no clear D. Germline V gene lookup returns CDR1 ENHRY and CDR2 SYGVKD. This CDR3 contains 12 residues. Trimming cost V 6 bases and J 2 bases, with 7 bases left between them. DNA for the CDR3: TGTGCCATCAGGACTCAAAACACTGAAGCTTTCTTT. Amino acids: CAIRTQNTEAFF.

This chain connects TRBV10-3 to TRBJ1-2; maybe TRBD1 (6 bases). This CDR3 has 14 residues. Trimming stripped 3 bases from V and 4 bases from J, with 12 bases between. Germline CDR1 ENHRY, CDR2 SYGVKD. CDR3 in amino acids: CAISDAGQTYGYTF. As DNA, the CDR3 is TGTGCCATCAGTGATGCCGGACAGACCTATGGCTACACCTTC.

The chain employs TRBV23-1 and TRBJ2-3, with 9 bases matching TRBD1. TRBV23-1 is sorted into the ORF group, with uncertain function. J lost 6 bases, V lost 8 bases, and 6 bases had no gene match. The CDR3 has 13 amino acids. CDR3 nucleotides: TGCGCCAGCGGAAACAGGGGGCGGGATACGCAGTATTTT. This translates into CASGNRGRDTQYF.

The rearrangement joins TRBV11-2 to TRBJ1-2; D remains unclear. Germline loops: CDR1 SGHAT, CDR2 FQNNGV. The CDR3 loop spans 15 amino acids. Trimming stripped 4 bases from V and 7 bases from J, with 19 bases between. CDR3 bases: TGTGCCAGCAGCTCCCTTCCGGGCCCCCGGGGTGGCTACACCTTC. This codes for CASSSLPGPRGGYTF.

CDR3 DNA sequence: TGTGCCACTGGGACAGGGGTCGGCTACACCTTC. Translating it yields CATGTGVGYTF. The chain is built from TRBV19 and TRBJ1-2; TRBD1 matches 10 bases. V shed 10 bases and J 8 bases; nucleotides not matched to a gene: 4. The V gene's germline CDR1 is LNHDA and CDR2 SQIVND (reference sequence). The CDR3 contains 11 residues.

The gene calls are TRBV28 and TRBJ2-3; D gene ambiguous. The CDR3 is 13 amino acids. CDR1 and CDR2 (germline): MDHEN, SYDVKM. Trimming stripped 6 bases from V and 0 bases from J, with 7 bases between. CDR3 amino acids: CASSGDSTDTQYF. CDR3 in DNA: TGTGCCAGCAGCGGTGATAGCACAGATACGCAGTATTTT.

As regards this clone: Other DNA variants within this sample encode the same CDR3. The J gene is TRBJ1-1, the V gene TRBV5-1; D might be TRBD1 (6 bases). CDR3 length equals 13 residues. Trimming pared 4 bases from V and 1 base from J, leaving 8 bases between. Looked up from germline, CDR1 is SGHRS and CDR2 is YFSETQ. The CDR3, as DNA: TGCGCCAGCAGCGCACAGGGGAACACTGAAGCTTTCTTT. Encoded protein: CASSAQGNTEAFF.

The V gene is TRBV3-1 (or the pseudogene TRBV3-2), the J gene TRBJ2-5; 13 bases are a match to TRBD2. The CDR3 runs to 19 residues. V lost 4 bases to trimming and J lost 5 bases; unmatched junction nucleotides: 16. From germline, CDR1 is LGHDT and CDR2 YNNKEL (reference sequence). In DNA, the CDR3 is TGTGCCAGCAGCCGAAGTACTATTAGGACTAGCGGGAGAGGCGAGACCCAGTACTTC. It encodes CASSRSTIRTSGRGETQYF.

This chain uses TRBV11-2 with TRBJ2-1, with a weak D call TRBD1 (5 bases). CDR1 and CDR2 (germline): SGHAT, FQNNGV. The CDR3 consists of 14 residues. Between the trimmed V and J ends, which lost 4 bases and 10 bases, there was a span of 17 bases. The CDR3 spells CASSSYRLVREQFF. In DNA, the CDR3 is TGTGCCAGCAGCTCTTACAGGCTCGTGCGCGAGCAGTTCTTC.

The chain uses TRBV30 and TRBJ1-6; no clear D gene. This CDR3 comprises 14 residues. From germline, CDR1 is GTSNPN and CDR2 SVGIG (reference sequence). V lost 0 bases to trimming and J lost 10 bases, with 13 bases between them. The CDR3 here is CAWSVLGVGSPLHF. CDR3 DNA: TGTGCCTGGAGTGTACTCGGGGTCGGGTCACCCCTCCACTTT.

The rearrangement joins TRBV15 to TRBJ1-2; D perhaps matches TRBD1 (6 bases). This CDR3 is 15 amino acids long. CDR1 is LNHNV, CDR2 YYDKDF, per germline (reference sequence). Trimming removed 4 bases from V and 8 bases from J, with 20 bases in between. The CDR3: CATSMDPTGPWGYTF. CDR3 DNA sequence: TGTGCCACCAGCATGGACCCGACAGGCCCTTGGGGCTACACCTTC. The variable domain in full, with the rest retrieved from reference TRBV15 and TRBJ1-2, is DAMVIQNPRYQVTQFGKPVTLSCSQTLNHNVMYWYQQKSSQAPKLLFHYYDKDFNNEADTPDNFQSRRPNTSFCFLDIRSPGLGDTAMYLCATSMDPTGPWGYTFGSGTRLTVV.

V usage is TRBV7-7 and J usage is TRBJ2-1, with TRBD2 matching over 7 bases. CDR1 and CDR2 (germline): SSHAT, FNYEAQ (reference sequence). This CDR3 region has 15 residues. The V and J ends lost 5 bases and 1 base, in that order; junction bases with no gene match: 5. The CDR3 loop is CASSAGTTSYNEQFF. In DNA, the CDR3 is TGTGCCAGCAGCGCAGGGACTACTTCCTACAATGAGCAGTTCTTC.

The rearrangement links TRBV30 to TRBJ2-2; TRBD1 matches 7 bases. CDR1 is GTSNPN, CDR2 SVGIG, per germline (reference sequence). The CDR3 consists of 14 residues. The ends lost 4 bases at V and 3 bases at J; junction bases unmatched: 5. CDR3 sequence: CAWMGRGYTGELFF. The CDR3 DNA reads as TGTGCCTGGATGGGCAGGGGGTACACCGGGGAGCTGTTTTTT.

The chain couples TRBV12-5 to TRBJ2-2, with D perhaps TRBD1 (6 bases). Germline CDR1 reads LGHNT; CDR2 reads FRNRAP. The CDR3 totals 17 residues. Trimming stripped 0 bases from V and 3 bases from J, with 14 bases between. CDR3 amino acids: CASGLVLAGAYTGELFF. For the CDR3, the DNA is TGTGCTAGTGGTTTGGTCCTAGCAGGGGCGTACACCGGGGAGCTGTTTTTT.

The chain uses TRBV7-9 and TRBJ2-7; possible D gene TRBD1, 5 bases. The CDR3 is 13 amino acids. Trimming pared 5 bases from V and 2 bases from J, leaving 10 bases between. CDR1 and CDR2 from the germline V gene are SEHNR and FQNEAQ (reference sequence). Here the CDR3 reads CASSHLQAYEQYF. In nucleotides, the CDR3 is TGTGCCAGCAGCCACCTACAGGCCTACGAGCAGTACTTC.

J is TRBJ1-4 and V is TRBV28; D remains unclear. In germline, CDR1 is MDHEN, CDR2 SYDVKM. The CDR3 is made up of 13 amino acids. V lost 7 bases and J lost 5, with 11 bases in between. CDR3 sequence (DNA): TGTGCCAGCATAGCGCACGGGAATGAAAAACTGTTTTTT. Protein sequence: CASIAHGNEKLFF.

V and J are TRBV2 and TRBJ1-5, with 10 bases lining up with TRBD1. The V gene end was trimmed by 7 bases and the J gene end by 6 bases; junction bases not matched to a gene: 3. Germline V lookup: CDR1 SNHLY, CDR2 FYNNEI. The CDR3 is 13 amino acids. This chain's CDR3 is CASKGTGAQPQHF. The CDR3 DNA follows: TGTGCCAGCAAGGGGACAGGGGCTCAGCCCCAGCATTTT.